Following are 27 T cell receptor beta chains from one sample sequenced in a study of cytomegalovirus exposure and HLA in healthy donors. Amplification used 60 Vbeta primers and 13 Jbeta primers. The assay was immunoSEQ multiplex PCR, and TCRdb's table has in-frame clones only and misses some. The data hold around 100,000 clones, with 76% observed a single time. The material sequenced was PBMCs. The receptors here all came from a woman between 18 and 30 years old in good health and CMV-seropositive.

The V call is TRBV6-6, the J call TRBJ1-5; D is unresolved. The CDR3 consists of 16 residues. Germline V gives CDR1 MNHNY, CDR2 SVGAGI (reference sequence). Trimming took off 2 bases at V and 0 bases at J, with 11 bases between the two ends. CDR3 residues: CASSYTVLNSNQPQHF. The CDR3 DNA sequence: TGTGCCAGCAGTTACACAGTCCTTAATAGCAATCAGCCCCAGCATTTT.

This clone has a handful of counts. The V call is TRBV28, the J call TRBJ1-2; TRBD1 matches at 10 bases. Looked up from germline, CDR1 is MDHEN and CDR2 is SYDVKM. The CDR3 sequence is 14 residues long. After removal of 7 bases from V and 2 bases from J, the junction contained 4 bases not matched to a gene. The CDR3 sequence: CASTDRGLNYGYTF. For the CDR3, the DNA is TGTGCCAGCACCGACAGGGGGCTAAACTATGGCTACACCTTC.

V and J are TRBV7-6 and TRBJ2-7; 8 bases line up with TRBD2. Germline V gene lookup returns CDR1 SGHVS and CDR2 FNYEAQ. This CDR3 region has 16 residues. V lost 1 base to trimming and J lost 0 bases; unmatched junction nucleotides: 5. The CDR3 region has the DNA TGTGCCAGCAGCTTAGGTCTGCGGGGGGACTCCTACGAGCAGTACTTC. Amino acids: CASSLGLRGDSYEQYF.

This clone has a single count. The V call is TRBV4-1, the J call TRBJ1-4, with 10 bases lining up with TRBD1. Germline trimming cut 4 bases from V and 6 bases from J; bases unmatched to any gene: 20. Per germline, CDR1 MGHRA and CDR2 YSYEKL. The CDR3 consists of 20 residues. The CDR3: CASSLEPPGQGILGDEKLFF. Here the CDR3 DNA reads TGCGCCAGCAGCCTCGAGCCGCCGGGACAGGGGATACTAGGGGATGAAAAACTGTTTTTT.

V is TRBV2 and J is TRBJ1-2, with D possibly TRBD1 on 6 matching bases. CDR1 is SNHLY, CDR2 FYNNEI, per germline. The ends were cut back, 5 bases at V and 6 bases at J, with 10 bases in the middle. The CDR3 is 12 residues long. In DNA, the CDR3 is TGTGCCAGCAGTCCGACAGGAGATGGCTACACCTTC. Translation gives CASSPTGDGYTF.

This chain links TRBV27 with TRBJ2-1; D ambiguous. Germline V gene sequence: CDR1 MNHEY, CDR2 SMNVEV (reference sequence). The CDR3 extends over 12 amino acids. V lost 5 bases to trimming and J lost 9 bases, with 11 bases between them. CDR3 amino acids: CASSPSSVEQFF. CDR3 nucleotide sequence: TGTGCCAGCAGTCCCTCCAGCGTTGAGCAGTTCTTC.

This clone was observed a few times. The V gene is TRBV5-1, the J gene TRBJ1-1; TRBD1 agrees at 10 bases. This CDR3 has 13 amino acids. V shed 4 bases and J 6 bases; nucleotides not matched to a gene: 3. Germline V gives CDR1 SGHRS, CDR2 YFSETQ. CDR3 amino acids: CASSPGQGSEAFF. CDR3 DNA sequence: TGCGCCAGCAGCCCGGGACAGGGGTCTGAAGCTTTCTTT.

This rearrangement joins TRBV5-1 to TRBJ1-5; TRBD1 matches 7 bases. The germline V gene has CDR1 SGHRS and CDR2 YFSETQ. V shed 0 bases and J 1 base; nucleotides not matched to a gene: 1. This CDR3 is built from 15 residues. The CDR3 sequence is CASSLGGQSNQPQHF. The CDR3 DNA reads TGCGCCAGCAGCTTGGGGGGACAGAGCAATCAGCCCCAGCATTTT.

CDR3 nucleotide sequence: TGTGCCACCGACCCCGTTGACGGGGGCTATGGCTACACCTTC. It yields the protein CATDPVDGGYGYTF. The chain combines TRBV10-3 with TRBJ1-2, with D possibly being TRBD1 (5 bases). The V gene lost 10 bases and the J gene lost 4 bases, with 19 bases spanning the gap. The CDR3 extends over 14 amino acids. CDR1 and CDR2 from the germline V gene are ENHRY and SYGVKD.

V usage is TRBV7-3 and J usage is TRBJ2-1, with 9 bases lining up with TRBD2. Trimming removed 3 bases from V and 5 bases from J; junction bases left unmatched: 14. The CDR3 totals 18 residues. Looked up from germline, CDR1 is SGHTA and CDR2 is FQGTGA. In DNA, the CDR3 is TGTGCCAGCAGCTTCGCCAGGAGCTCGCGGGGGGGAGACAATGAGCAGTTCTTC. Protein: CASSFARSSRGGDNEQFF.

This clone was picked up one time. The gene calls are TRBV5-6 and TRBJ2-3; 13 nucleotides line up with TRBD2. The CDR3 consists of 16 residues. Germline V gene lookup returns CDR1 SGHDT and CDR2 YYEEEE. With 3 bases clipped from V and 3 bases from J, the junction kept 4 bases outside the gene matches. The CDR3 region has the DNA TGTGCCAGCAGCTGGGGGACTAGCGGGGCTACAGATACGCAGTATTTT. Translated, it gives CASSWGTSGATDTQYF.

The chain carries TRBV6-6 and TRBJ1-2; 9 nucleotides align to TRBD1. V gave up 5 bases and J gave up 4 bases; unmatched junction bases: 5. Germline V CDR1 and CDR2: MNHNY, SVGAGI (reference sequence). The CDR3 loop spans 14 amino acids. Here the CDR3 reads CASSATDRGYGYTF. The CDR3 DNA reads TGTGCCAGCAGTGCTACGGACAGGGGCTATGGCTACACCTTC.

The chain has TRBV7-9 and TRBJ2-1, with D unresolved. V shed 5 bases and J shed 6 bases, with 14 bases lying between them. The germline V gene encodes CDR1 SEHNR and CDR2 FQNEAQ (reference sequence). The CDR3 is 14 residues long. The CDR3 sequence: CASSTRVLTNEQFF. Written as DNA, the CDR3 is TGTGCCAGCAGCACCCGGGTCCTTACCAATGAGCAGTTCTTC.

This clone was counted only a few times. The chain uses TRBV19 and TRBJ2-1; TRBD2 aligns across 10 bases. The V gene end was trimmed by 6 bases and the J gene end by 6 bases; junction bases not matched to a gene: 11. Germline values: CDR1 LNHDA, CDR2 SQIVND (reference sequence). The CDR3 runs 16 residues. The CDR3: CASRQREGRRSNEQFF. CDR3 DNA sequence: TGTGCCAGTAGACAGCGGGAGGGCCGTCGTAGCAATGAGCAGTTCTTC.

Ten or more counts support this clone. The chain employs TRBV5-6 and TRBJ1-3, with 9 bases that match TRBD1. V dropped 2 bases and J dropped 0; count of bases not matched to a gene: 6. Germline values: CDR1 SGHDT, CDR2 YYEEEE. This CDR3 is built from 17 residues. CDR3 in DNA: TGTGCCAGCAGCTTCATGTGGACAGGGGCCTCTGGAAACACCATATATTTT. Amino acids: CASSFMWTGASGNTIYF.

This chain connects TRBV7-9 to TRBJ1-5; D remains ambiguous. The CDR3 is 14 residues long. The germline gives CDR1 SEHNR, CDR2 FQNEAQ (reference sequence). The germline V and J ends were trimmed by 5 bases and 0 bases, with 8 bases remaining between them. This CDR3 reads CASSNEGSNQPQHF. The CDR3 coding sequence is TGTGCCAGCAGCAACGAGGGTAGCAATCAGCCCCAGCATTTT. Supplemented by reference TRBV7-9 and TRBJ1-5, the full variable domain reads DTGVSQNPRHKITKRGQNVTFRCDPISEHNRLYWYRQTLGQGPEFLTYFQNEAQLEKSRLLSDRFSAERPKGSFSTLEIQRTEQGDSAMYLCASSNEGSNQPQHFGDGTRLSIL.

The rearrangement links TRBV28 to TRBJ1-5, with TRBD1 matching over 7 bases. V lost 2 bases and J lost 4; bases outside the gene matches: 8. CDR1 and CDR2 (germline): MDHEN, SYDVKM. The CDR3 spans 16 residues. The CDR3 spells CASSLTRDSKNQPQHF. The CDR3 DNA reads as TGTGCCAGCAGTTTAACGCGGGACAGCAAGAATCAGCCCCAGCATTTT.

In this sample, this clone turned up a few times. One end of the junction does not line up with germline, which may come from a read error. The chain joins TRBV7-7 to TRBJ2-1, with 11 bases fitting TRBD2. This CDR3 has 15 amino acids. Per germline, CDR1 SSHAT and CDR2 FNYEAQ (reference sequence). Written as DNA, the CDR3 is TGTGCTAGCAGCTTAACTAGCGGGAGTTTAAATGAGCAGTTCTTC. Encoded protein: CASSLTSGSLNEQFF.

V and J are TRBV28 and TRBJ1-1; a weak D match, TRBD1 (5 bases). The V end lost 7 bases, the J end lost 5 bases, and 17 bases lay between the germline ends. Germline CDR1 is MDHEN and CDR2 is SYDVKM. The CDR3 runs to 14 residues. CDR3 protein: CASIPRGGWTEAFF. CDR3 DNA sequence: TGTGCCAGCATCCCCCGGGGGGGATGGACTGAAGCTTTCTTT.

This chain uses TRBV9 with TRBJ2-7; D ambiguous. V was trimmed by 7 bases and J by 4 bases, leaving 12 bases between them. The length of the CDR3 is 12 residues. The germline V gene has CDR1 SGDLS and CDR2 YYNGEE. The CDR3 DNA reads as TGTGCCAGCTCGAGTGTTCATTACGAGCAGTACTTC. Translated: CASSSVHYEQYF.

The chain combines TRBV18 with TRBJ2-5; D remains unclear. The CDR3 sequence is 13 residues long. CDR1 and CDR2 from the germline V gene are KGHSH and LQKENI. V was trimmed by 0 bases and J by 1 base, leaving 3 bases between them. CDR3 coding DNA: TGTGCCAGCTCACCACCCAGCCAAGAGACCCAGTACTTC. Translation gives CASSPPSQETQYF.

The rearrangement links TRBV2 to TRBJ1-5, with 7 bases aligning to TRBD1. The CDR3 spans 15 residues. CDR1 is SNHLY and CDR2 is FYNNEI in the germline V gene. The trim removed 4 bases at V and 2 bases at J, leaving 5 bases unmatched. The CDR3 sequence: CASSVPTGGNQPQHF. The CDR3 coding sequence is TGTGCCAGCAGTGTCCCCACAGGGGGCAATCAGCCCCAGCATTTT. The full variable domain, in which reference TRBV2 and TRBJ1-5 provide the parts outside the CDR3, is EPEVTQTPSHQVTQMGQEVILRCVPISNHLYFYWYRQILGQKVEFLVSFYNNEISEKSEIFDDQFSVERPDGSNFTLKIRSTKLEDSAMYFCASSVPTGGNQPQHFGDGTRLSIL.

This clone turned up a few times. The gene calls are TRBV4-2 and TRBJ1-5, with a possible D match to TRBD1 (5 bases). Germline V gene data show CDR1 as LGHNA and CDR2 as YNFKEQ. The CDR3 has 14 residues. Trimming left V 0 bases short and J 6 bases short, with 9 bases between. CDR3 nucleotides: TGTGCCAGCAGCCAAGAAGGGGTTATTCAGCCCCAGCATTTT. Amino acids: CASSQEGVIQPQHF.

This clone showed up just a few times. The chain links TRBV7-2 to TRBJ1-1, with TRBD1 as a possible D gene (6 bases). Trimming left V 2 bases short and J 5 bases short, with 9 bases between. This CDR3 contains 13 residues. The germline CDR1 and CDR2 sequences are SGHTA and FQGNSA. The CDR3 is CASSLTQGTEAFF. DNA for the CDR3: TGTGCCAGCAGCTTAACACAGGGAACTGAAGCTTTCTTT.

The chain employs TRBV7-3 and TRBJ2-2, with TRBD1 matching 7 bases. CDR1 and CDR2 from the germline V gene are SGHTA and FQGTGA. There are 14 residues in the CDR3. The junction had 6 bases not matched to a gene; V was cut back by 5 bases and J by 6 bases. The CDR3 coding sequence is TGTGCCAGCAGCAGAGACAGGGAAGCCGGGGAGCTGTTTTTT. It specifies CASSRDREAGELFF.

The chain recombines TRBV6-6 with TRBJ2-3; 10 nucleotides align to TRBD1. From germline, CDR1 is MNHNY and CDR2 SVGAGI (reference sequence). J gave up 7 bases and V 7 bases, and 8 bases lay outside the gene matches. There are 14 residues in the CDR3. CDR3 loop: CASTRTGGDHTQYF. Written as DNA, the CDR3 is TGTGCCAGCACCCGGACAGGGGGGGATCATACGCAGTATTTT.

The chain links TRBV4-1 to TRBJ1-5, with D possibly being TRBD1 (6 bases). This CDR3 contains 16 residues. Trimming took 4 bases from V and 5 from J, leaving 18 bases between them. Germline V lookup: CDR1 MGHRA, CDR2 YSYEKL. CDR3 DNA: TGCGCCAGCAGCCCCGGACAGCCGTTCACCTATCAGCCCCAGCATTTT. It codes for CASSPGQPFTYQPQHF.